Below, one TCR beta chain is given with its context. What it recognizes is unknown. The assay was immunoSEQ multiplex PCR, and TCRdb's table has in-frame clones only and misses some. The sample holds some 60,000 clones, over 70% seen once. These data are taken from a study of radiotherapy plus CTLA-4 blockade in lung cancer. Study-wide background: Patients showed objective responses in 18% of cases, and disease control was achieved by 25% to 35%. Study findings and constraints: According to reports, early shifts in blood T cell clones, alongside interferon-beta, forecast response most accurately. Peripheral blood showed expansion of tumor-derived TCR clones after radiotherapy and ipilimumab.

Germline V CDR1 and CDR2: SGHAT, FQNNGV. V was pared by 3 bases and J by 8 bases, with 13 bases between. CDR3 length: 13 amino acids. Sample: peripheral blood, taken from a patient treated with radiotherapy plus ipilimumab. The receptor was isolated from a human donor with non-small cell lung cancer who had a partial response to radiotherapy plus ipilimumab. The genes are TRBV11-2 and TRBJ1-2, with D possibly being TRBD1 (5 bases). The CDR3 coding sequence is TGTGCCAGCAGCTTTCTGGGGGGAGGAGGCTACACCTTC. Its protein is CASSFLGGGGYTF.